The clone carrying this T cell receptor beta chain was observed a few times. The antigen is undetermined. Scientists ran DNA taken from cultured CD4+ T cells through the Oncomine TCR Beta short-read assay for sequencing. TCRdb used MiXCR to reprocess the PCR reads, holding one entry per CDR3 protein. The table includes roughly 7,900 distinct CDR3 sequences, 35% to 40% detected once. This specimen comes from a study of vaccination and CD4 T cells after COVID-19. This CDR3 has 13 residues. Trimming took off 0 bases at V and 8 bases at J, with 8 bases between the two ends. Germline V gene sequence: CDR1 LNHDA, CDR2 SQIVND (reference sequence). The sample's treatment: roughly 10-day PBMC culture with coronavirus spike peptide pools or control peptides (ViraFEST assay). Unexposed donor CD4+ T cells predated the COVID-19 pandemic, collected 2011-2018.

What was sequenced was CD4+ T cells from blood, cultured in vitro. The TCR comes from a human donor in good health. The gene calls are TRBV19 and TRBJ2-1, with a possible D match to TRBD1 (5 bases). The CDR3 nucleotides are TGTGCCAGTAGTATAGACAGGGCCCATGAGCAGTTCTTC. It encodes CASSIDRAHEQFF.